This T cell receptor (beta chain) was identified during a study of blood T cell repertoires in COVID-19. Study in general: Italy, Spain and the United States were the sources of the convalescent and acute COVID-19 samples. PBMCs, B-cell-depleted T cells, or T cells provided the cDNA or gDNA that made up the material.

As handled by the study authors: Using reference gene primer amplification, nucleated cell counts were estimated. The method was immunoSEQ multiplex PCR; TCRdb's version includes in-frame clones alone and lacks a portion of them. The V and J calls and clone size are taken from that table; D and trimming were inferred from the DNA. Among around 110,000 clones listed, 75% to 95% were seen once. After removal of 6 bases from V and 9 bases from J, the junction contained 4 bases not matched to a gene. The CDR3 sequence is 13 residues long. CDR1 is SNHLY, CDR2 FYNNEI, per germline. This clone came up once. The sequence came from a woman aged 25 to 45 with acute or convalescent COVID-19. Specimen: peripheral blood. The genes are TRBV2 and TRBJ2-6, with 8 bases identical to TRBD1. CDR3 amino acids: CASRPDRGNVLTF. The CDR3 bases are TGTGCCAGCAGACCCGACAGGGGCAACGTCCTGACTTTC.